What follows are 5 T cell receptor beta chains derived from one specimen sequenced in a study of T cells in Graves' hyperthyroidism and ophthalmopathy. Amplification yielded TCR beta CDR3 regions, with RNA transcripts as the source. The study used the HTBI primer set for a first-round RT-PCR of the TCR CDR3. One entry per CDR3 protein, called by TCRdb with MiXCR from the multiplex PCR reads. The repertoire holds 400,000 to 600,000 distinct CDR3 sequences, less than 25% seen once, with 26% in the top ten. The sequenced material came from blood. The source is a man aged 18 to 29 with Graves' hyperthyroidism.

This clonotype was detected a few times. The chain couples TRBV5-1 to TRBJ2-7; D is unresolved. The CDR3 spans 14 residues. V was clipped by 0 bases and J by 0 bases, with 7 bases between them. The germline gives CDR1 SGHRS, CDR2 YFSETQ. CDR3 nucleotide sequence: TGCGCCAGCAGCTTGGAGGCCGACTCCTACGAGCAGTACTTC. Translated, it gives CASSLEADSYEQYF.

The chain uses TRBV12-3 or TRBV12-4 and TRBJ2-5; maybe TRBD2 (5 bases). The V and J ends lost 5 bases and 4 bases respectively, with 14 bases between them. This CDR3 spans 14 amino acids. As DNA, the CDR3 is TGTGCCAGCAGTCCCGGGAATTGGGGAGAGACCCAGTACTTC. Protein: CASSPGNWGETQYF.

Many counts were recorded for this clonotype. The chain is built from TRBV28 and TRBJ1-2; D is unclear. The CDR3 loop spans 13 amino acids. Per germline, CDR1 MDHEN and CDR2 SYDVKM. Trimming shortened V by 0 bases and J by 8 bases, and 10 bases separated the two germline ends. The CDR3 bases are TGTGCCAGCAGTTTATGGGCACAACGGGGCTACACCTTC. Protein sequence: CASSLWAQRGYTF.

The chain recombines TRBV27 with TRBJ2-5; D could derive from TRBD1 or TRBD2 (6 bases each). V gave up 3 bases and J gave up 5 bases, with 13 bases separating them. This CDR3 is built from 14 residues. Germline V gives CDR1 MNHEY, CDR2 SMNVEV (reference sequence). The CDR3 DNA reads as TGTGCCAGCAGTTTTATCGGGGGCGTCGAGACCCAGTACTTC. The encoded protein is CASSFIGGVETQYF.

This clonotype was seen ten or more times. The CDR3 DNA reads as TGTGCCAGCAGTGATGTAGTGACAGGGTGGTGGGACCAGTACTTC. Translating gives CASSDVVTGWWDQYF. The chain combines TRBV6-1 with TRBJ2-5; TRBD1 agrees at 7 bases. Germline assignment: CDR1 MNHNS and CDR2 SASEGT. Trimming cost V 3 bases and J 10 bases; bases outside gene matches: 14. This CDR3 region has 15 residues.